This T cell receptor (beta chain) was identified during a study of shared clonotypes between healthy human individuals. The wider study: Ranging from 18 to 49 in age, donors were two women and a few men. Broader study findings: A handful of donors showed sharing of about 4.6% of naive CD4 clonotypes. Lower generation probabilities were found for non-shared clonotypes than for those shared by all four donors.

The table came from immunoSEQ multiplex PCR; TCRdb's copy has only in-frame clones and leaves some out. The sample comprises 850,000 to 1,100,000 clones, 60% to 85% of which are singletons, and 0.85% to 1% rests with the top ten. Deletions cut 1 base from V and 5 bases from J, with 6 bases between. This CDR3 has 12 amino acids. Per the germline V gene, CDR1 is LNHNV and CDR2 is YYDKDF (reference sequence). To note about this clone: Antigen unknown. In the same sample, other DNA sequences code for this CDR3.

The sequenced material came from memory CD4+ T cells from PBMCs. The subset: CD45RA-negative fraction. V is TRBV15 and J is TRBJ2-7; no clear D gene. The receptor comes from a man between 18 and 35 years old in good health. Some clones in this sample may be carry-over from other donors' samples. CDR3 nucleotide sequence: TGTGCCACCAGCAGAGGGGTGAACGAGCAGTACTTC. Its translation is CATSRGVNEQYF.